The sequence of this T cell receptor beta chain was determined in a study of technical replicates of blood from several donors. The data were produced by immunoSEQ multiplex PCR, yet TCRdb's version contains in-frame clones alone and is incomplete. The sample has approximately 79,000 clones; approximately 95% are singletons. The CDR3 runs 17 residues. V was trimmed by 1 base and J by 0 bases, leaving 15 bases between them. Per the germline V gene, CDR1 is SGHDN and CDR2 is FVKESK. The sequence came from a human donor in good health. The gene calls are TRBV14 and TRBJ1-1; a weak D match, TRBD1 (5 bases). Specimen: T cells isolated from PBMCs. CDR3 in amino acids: CASSQVLPGRVNTEAFF. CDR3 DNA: TGTGCCAGCAGCCAAGTATTACCGGGCAGGGTGAACACTGAAGCTTTCTTT.